This is a list of T cell receptor beta chains from one sample in a study of blood T cell repertoires in COVID-19. Only in-frame clones appear in the TCRdb table, and some are missing; sequencing was by immunoSEQ multiplex PCR. The sample shows about 220,000 clones, around 83% of them seen only once. Sequenced sample: peripheral blood. All receptors come from a man aged 50 or older with active or convalescent COVID-19. The CDR3 runs from the conserved cysteine through the conserved F or W.

v_gene: TRBV24-1; j_gene: TRBJ1-1; CDR3aa: CATSDWGGEAFF
v_gene: TRBV11-1; j_gene: TRBJ2-7; CDR3aa: CASSFYGSSYEQYF
v_gene: TRBV12-3/TRBV12-4; j_gene: TRBJ2-7; CDR3aa: CASSRGGEQYF
v_gene: TRBV11-2; j_gene: TRBJ2-5; CDR3aa: CASSLSGDQYF
v_gene: TRBV4-1; j_gene: TRBJ1-2; CDR3aa: CASSLPPGQGNYGYTF
v_gene: TRBV2; j_gene: TRBJ2-7; CDR3aa: CASSEWLGGGDYEQYF
v_gene: TRBV5-6; j_gene: TRBJ1-4; CDR3aa: CASSRQGTTTNEKLFF
v_gene: TRBV6-2/TRBV6-3; j_gene: TRBJ1-6; CDR3aa: CASSYFGQGDSPLHF
v_gene: TRBV30; j_gene: TRBJ2-7; CDR3aa: CAWNRGLAVSYEQYF
v_gene: TRBV5-5; j_gene: TRBJ2-1; CDR3aa: CASSWAPNEQFF
v_gene: TRBV6-6; j_gene: TRBJ1-5; CDR3aa: CASSRTDSNQPQHF
v_gene: TRBV28; j_gene: TRBJ2-3; CDR3aa: CASSQPTGVITQYF
v_gene: TRBV2; j_gene: TRBJ1-2; CDR3aa: CASSFTGGDYGYTF
v_gene: TRBV6-5; j_gene: TRBJ1-3; CDR3aa: CASSSTVPSGNTIYF
v_gene: TRBV30; j_gene: TRBJ1-3; CDR3aa: CAWRQFSGNTIYF
v_gene: TRBV10-3; j_gene: TRBJ1-1; CDR3aa: CAISDGSGTNTEAFF
v_gene: TRBV11-2; j_gene: TRBJ2-1; CDR3aa: CASSLSVPNEQFF
v_gene: TRBV19; j_gene: TRBJ2-6; CDR3aa: CASIPVAGALPFSGANVLIF
v_gene: TRBV7-8; j_gene: TRBJ2-7; CDR3aa: CASSFRSGTGYEQYF
v_gene: TRBV7-8; j_gene: TRBJ2-2; CDR3aa: CASSSQGDGELFF
v_gene: TRBV3-1/TRBV3-2; j_gene: TRBJ1-4; CDR3aa: CASSRGTATNEKLFF
v_gene: TRBV24-1; j_gene: TRBJ2-7; CDR3aa: CATSERGGNPYEQYF
v_gene: TRBV5-1; j_gene: TRBJ1-6; CDR3aa: CASSLTGATSYNSPLHF
v_gene: TRBV6-5; j_gene: TRBJ2-2; CDR3aa: CASSYSIQLLTGELFF
v_gene: TRBV4-2; j_gene: TRBJ2-5; CDR3aa: CASSRELRMGPGSGETQYF
v_gene: TRBV20-1; j_gene: TRBJ2-1; CDR3aa: CSASENPGLAGGTYNEQFF
v_gene: TRBV28; j_gene: TRBJ2-3; CDR3aa: CASSFFRGGRTDTQYF
v_gene: TRBV3-1/TRBV3-2; j_gene: TRBJ1-1; CDR3aa: CASSQGGQYTEAFF
v_gene: TRBV4-2; j_gene: TRBJ2-1; CDR3aa: CASSRPLAGANNEQFF
v_gene: TRBV7-9; j_gene: TRBJ1-2; CDR3aa: CASSPPGTGLGYTF
v_gene: TRBV5-1; j_gene: TRBJ1-2; CDR3aa: CASSLEGQGSGYTF
v_gene: TRBV5-1; j_gene: TRBJ1-3; CDR3aa: CASSSRGPGNTIYF
v_gene: TRBV2; j_gene: TRBJ1-2; CDR3aa: CASSEAGGNYGYTF
v_gene: TRBV9; j_gene: TRBJ2-1; CDR3aa: CASSVAGHANYNEQFF
v_gene: TRBV28; j_gene: TRBJ1-1; CDR3aa: CASSLNPGLTEAFF
v_gene: TRBV3-1/TRBV3-2; j_gene: TRBJ2-6; CDR3aa: CASRASSGANVLTF
v_gene: TRBV28; j_gene: TRBJ1-6; CDR3aa: CASSSGTDRVNSPLHF
v_gene: TRBV10-3; j_gene: TRBJ2-5; CDR3aa: CASWYGGGEETQYF
v_gene: TRBV6-2/TRBV6-3; j_gene: TRBJ2-1; CDR3aa: CASSWDGTGTYNEQFF
v_gene: TRBV18; j_gene: TRBJ2-1; CDR3aa: CASSLQLVNEQFF
v_gene: TRBV13; j_gene: TRBJ2-1; CDR3aa: CASSSQLAGAYNEQFF
v_gene: TRBV6-8; j_gene: TRBJ1-1; CDR3aa: CASSLPGQGATEAFF
v_gene: TRBV7-9; j_gene: TRBJ1-4; CDR3aa: CASSSIAGDEKLFF
v_gene: TRBV2; j_gene: TRBJ2-1; CDR3aa: CASRPLAGGHNEQFF